This T cell receptor (beta chain) stems from a study of blood T cell repertoires in COVID-19. V lost 4 bases and J 3 bases, leaving 11 bases between the germline ends. The CDR3 consists of 14 residues. Germline lookup yields CDR1 SGHTS and CDR2 YDEGEE. The method was immunoSEQ multiplex PCR; TCRdb's version includes in-frame clones alone and lacks a portion of them. The repertoire holds 200,000 to 250,000 clones, with around nine tenths as singletons. The chain uses TRBV5-8 and TRBJ1-5; TRBD1 might be the D (5 bases). Sequencing used peripheral blood. This clonotype was sampled from a man aged 60 to 75 who had recovered from COVID-19. As DNA, the CDR3 is TGTGCCAGCAGCGCGACAGATACCAATCAGCCCCAGCATTTT. Amino acids: CASSATDTNQPQHF.